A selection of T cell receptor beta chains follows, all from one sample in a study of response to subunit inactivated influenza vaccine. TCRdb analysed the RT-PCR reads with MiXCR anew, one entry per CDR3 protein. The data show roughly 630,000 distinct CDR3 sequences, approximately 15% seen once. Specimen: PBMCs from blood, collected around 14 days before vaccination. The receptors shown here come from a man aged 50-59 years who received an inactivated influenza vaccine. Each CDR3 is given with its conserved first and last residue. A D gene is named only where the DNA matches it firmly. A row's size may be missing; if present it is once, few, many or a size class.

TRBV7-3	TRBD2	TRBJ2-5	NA	CASSTTGGGETQYF	TGTGCCAGCAGCACGACGGGGGGAGGAGAGACCCAGTACTTC
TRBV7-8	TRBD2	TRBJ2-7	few	CASSPGTSGSHEQYF	TGTGCCAGCAGCCCCGGGACTAGCGGGTCCCACGAGCAGTACTTC
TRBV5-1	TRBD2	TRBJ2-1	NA	CASSPVGGMAGEQFF	TGCGCCAGCAGCCCGGTGGGGGGGATGGCTGGTGAGCAGTTCTTC
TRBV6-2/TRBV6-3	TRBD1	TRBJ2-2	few	CASKYRDRTIGELFF	TGTGCCAGCAAATACCGGGACAGAACGATCGGGGAGCTGTTTTTT
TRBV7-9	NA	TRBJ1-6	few	CASSYREQGSPLHF	TGTGCCAGCAGCTACAGAGAACAGGGTTCACCCCTCCACTTT
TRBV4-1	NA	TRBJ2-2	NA	CASSYAARDATGELFF	TGCGCCAGCAGCTACGCAGCCCGGGACGCCACCGGGGAGCTGTTTTTT
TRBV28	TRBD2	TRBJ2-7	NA	CASSPGLAGAKYEQYF	TGTGCCAGCAGTCCAGGACTAGCGGGGGCTAAATACGAGCAGTACTTC
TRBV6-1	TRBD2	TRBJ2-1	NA	CASSPGTTGLGEQFF	TGTGCCAGCAGCCCCGGGACTACCGGTTTAGGTGAGCAGTTCTTC
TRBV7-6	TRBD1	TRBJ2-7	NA	CASSSETGSSYEQYF	TGTGCCAGCAGCTCCGAGACAGGGAGCTCCTACGAGCAGTACTTC
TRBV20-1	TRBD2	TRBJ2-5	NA	CSAPVAGDLQETQYF	TGCAGTGCTCCAGTAGCGGGGGACCTCCAAGAGACCCAGTACTTC
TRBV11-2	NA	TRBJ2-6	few	CASSLGIGSGANVLTF	TGTGCCAGCAGCTTAGGCATAGGCTCTGGGGCCAACGTCCTGACTTTC
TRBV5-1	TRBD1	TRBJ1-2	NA	CASSPGTEGRGYTF	TGCGCCAGCAGCCCTGGGACAGAAGGACGCGGCTACACCTTC
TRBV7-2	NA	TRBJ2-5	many	CASSLMGGEETQYF	TGTGCCAGCAGCTTAATGGGTGGTGAGGAGACCCAGTACTTC
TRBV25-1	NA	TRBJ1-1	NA	CASREGSALNTEAFF	TGTGCCAGCAGGGAGGGATCGGCTTTGAACACTGAAGCTTTCTTT
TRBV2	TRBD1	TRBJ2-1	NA	CASSDGPGGLNEQFF	TGTGCCAGCAGTGACGGGCCAGGGGGCCTCAATGAGCAGTTCTTC
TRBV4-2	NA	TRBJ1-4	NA	CASSQTERNEKLFF	TGTGCCAGCAGCCAGACAGAGCGGAATGAAAAACTGTTTTTT
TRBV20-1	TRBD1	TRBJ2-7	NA	CSAVQGASHEQYF	TGCAGTGCCGTACAGGGGGCTAGCCACGAGCAGTACTTC
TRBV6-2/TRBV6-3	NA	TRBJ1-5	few	CASSYLGTHSNQPQHF	TGTGCCAGCAGTTACTTAGGAACCCATAGCAATCAGCCCCAGCATTTT
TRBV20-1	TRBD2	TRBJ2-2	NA	CSALRIGGGTGELFF	TGCAGTGCTCTTAGGATCGGGGGGGGCACCGGGGAGCTGTTTTTT
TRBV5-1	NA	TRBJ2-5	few	CASSLVEGGLDRETQYF	TGCGCCAGCAGCTTGGTGGAGGGGGGCCTCGACCGAGAGACCCAGTACTTC
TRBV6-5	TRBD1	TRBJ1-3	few	CASSYDRASGNTIYF	TGTGCCAGCAGTTATGACAGGGCCTCTGGAAACACCATATATTTT
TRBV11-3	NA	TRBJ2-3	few	CASSQDKLLDTQYF	TGTGCCAGCAGCCAGGACAAACTCTTGGATACGCAGTATTTT
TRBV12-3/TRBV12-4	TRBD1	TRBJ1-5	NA	CASRQTGGFNQPQHF	TGTGCCAGCAGACAGACAGGGGGCTTCAATCAGCCCCAGCATTTT
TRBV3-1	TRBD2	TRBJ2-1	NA	CASSPTGTSGGFAYNEQFF	TGTGCCAGCAGCCCTACCGGGACTAGCGGGGGGTTCGCCTACAATGAGCAGTTCTTC
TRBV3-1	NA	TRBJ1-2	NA	CASSQASGARYTF	TGTGCCAGCAGCCAAGCGTCCGGGGCTCGGTACACCTTC
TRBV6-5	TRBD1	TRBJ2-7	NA	CASSYLGQGSSYEQYF	TGTGCCAGCAGTTACCTCGGACAGGGTAGCTCCTACGAGCAGTACTTC
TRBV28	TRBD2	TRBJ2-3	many	CASSKLAGTDTQYF	TGTGCCAGCAGTAAACTAGCGGGGACAGATACGCAGTATTTT
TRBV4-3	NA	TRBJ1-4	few	CASSQDLGATNEKLFF	TGCGCCAGCAGCCAAGATCTCGGGGCAACTAATGAAAAACTGTTTTTT
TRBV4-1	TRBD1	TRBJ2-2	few	CASRTGTGVPGELFF	TGCGCCAGCAGGACCGGGACAGGGGTACCCGGGGAGCTGTTTTTT
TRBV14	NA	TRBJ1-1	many	CASSQDRIGAFF	TGTGCCAGCAGCCAAGATAGGATAGGAGCTTTCTTT
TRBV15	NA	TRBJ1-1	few	CATSRDDGVGPDTEAFF	TGTGCCACCAGCAGAGATGATGGCGTGGGCCCCGACACTGAAGCTTTCTTT
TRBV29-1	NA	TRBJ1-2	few	CSVESPGGFLYGYTF	TGCAGCGTTGAATCACCTGGGGGGTTCCTCTATGGCTACACCTTC
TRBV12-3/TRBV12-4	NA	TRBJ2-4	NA	CASGGTKNIQYF	TGTGCCAGCGGGGGGACCAAAAACATTCAGTACTTC
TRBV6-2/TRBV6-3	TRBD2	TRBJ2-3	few	CASSYPGLAGDTQYF	TGTGCCAGCAGTTACCCGGGACTAGCGGGGGATACGCAGTATTTT
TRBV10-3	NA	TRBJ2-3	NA	CAISDPGSTAGTYTQYF	TGTGCCATCAGTGACCCGGGCTCTACGGCCGGCACATATACGCAGTATTTT
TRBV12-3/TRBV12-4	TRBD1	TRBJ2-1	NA	CASSLAPGTGWDEQFF	TGTGCCAGCAGTTTGGCTCCTGGGACAGGGTGGGATGAGCAGTTCTTC
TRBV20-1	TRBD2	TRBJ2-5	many	CSARGLAGMQETQYF	TGCAGTGCTAGGGGCCTAGCGGGTATGCAAGAGACCCAGTACTTC
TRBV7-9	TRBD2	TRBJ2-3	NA	CASRSRDYNTDTQYF	TGTGCCAGCAGAAGCCGGGACTACAACACAGATACGCAGTATTTT
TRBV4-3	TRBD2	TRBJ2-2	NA	CASSSGTSVNTGELFF	TGCGCCAGCAGCTCTGGGACTAGCGTCAACACCGGGGAGCTGTTTTTT
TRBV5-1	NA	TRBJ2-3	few	CASKSGAGDTQYF	TGCGCCAGCAAGAGTGGGGCGGGAGATACGCAGTATTTT
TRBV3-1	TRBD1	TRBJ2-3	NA	CASSQGGTASTDTQYF	TGTGCCAGCAGCCAAGGAGGGACAGCTTCCACAGATACGCAGTATTTT
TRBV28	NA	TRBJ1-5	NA	CASSLSRWDQPQHF	TGTGCCAGCAGCCTAAGTAGATGGGATCAGCCCCAGCATTTT
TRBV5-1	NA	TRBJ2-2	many	CASSVQGPGELFF	TGCGCCAGCAGCGTACAGGGTCCCGGGGAGCTGTTTTTT
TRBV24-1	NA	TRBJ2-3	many	CATSDSGTRSTDTQYF	TGTGCCACCAGTGATTCCGGGACAAGAAGCACAGATACGCAGTATTTT
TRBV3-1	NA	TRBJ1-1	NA	CASSQNYEAFF	TGTGCCAGCAGCCAAAATTATGAAGCTTTCTTT
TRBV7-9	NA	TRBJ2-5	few	CASSSLDSLETQYF	TGTGCCAGCAGCTCGCTAGACAGCCTAGAGACCCAGTACTTC
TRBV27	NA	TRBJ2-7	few	CASSFVDSSYEQYF	TGTGCCAGCAGTTTCGTGGACAGCTCCTACGAGCAGTACTTC
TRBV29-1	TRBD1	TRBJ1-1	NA	CSTKTGMNTEAFF	TGCAGCACCAAGACAGGGATGAACACTGAAGCTTTCTTT
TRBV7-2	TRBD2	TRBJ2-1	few	CASSRGRVIDNEQFF	TGTGCCAGCAGCCGGGGGAGGGTTATCGACAATGAGCAGTTCTTC
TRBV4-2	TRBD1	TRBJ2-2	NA	CASSQDTGQPSGELFF	TGTGCCAGCAGCCAAGATACGGGACAGCCATCCGGGGAGCTGTTTTTT
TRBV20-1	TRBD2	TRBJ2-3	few	CSARDTYGLADTQYF	TGCAGTGCTAGAGATACTTACGGACTAGCAGATACGCAGTATTTT
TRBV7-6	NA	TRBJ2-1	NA	CASSLEGLNSYNEQFF	TGTGCCAGCAGCTTAGAGGGACTGAACTCCTACAATGAGCAGTTCTTC
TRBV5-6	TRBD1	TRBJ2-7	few	CASSLTGQDIYEQYF	TGTGCCAGCAGCTTAACGGGACAGGATATCTACGAGCAGTACTTC
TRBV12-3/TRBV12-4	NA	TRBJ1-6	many	CASSRDKSAPLHF	TGTGCCAGCAGCCGGGACAAATCGGCACCCCTCCACTTT
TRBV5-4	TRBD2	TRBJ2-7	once	CASSLRAGGSRSYEQYF	TGTGCCAGCAGCTTAAGAGCGGGGGGTTCGAGATCCTACGAGCAGTACTTC
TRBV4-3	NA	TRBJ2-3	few	CASSQVLPSDGLYF	TGCGCCAGCAGCCAAGTTCTCCCTAGCGACGGGCTGTATTTT
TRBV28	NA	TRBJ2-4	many	CASSPPGLRGNIQYF	TGTGCCAGCAGTCCCCCAGGACTTCGGGGAAACATTCAGTACTTC
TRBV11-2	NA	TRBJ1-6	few	CASSSPRQGSSPLHF	TGTGCCAGCAGCTCACCTAGGCAGGGTTCTTCACCCCTCCACTTT
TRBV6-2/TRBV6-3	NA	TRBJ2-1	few	CASSYIHEQFF	TGTGCCAGCAGTTACATCCATGAGCAGTTCTTC